Following are 9 T cell receptor beta chains from one sample sequenced in a study of blood T cell repertoires in COVID-19. Produced via immunoSEQ multiplex PCR; TCRdb's table is partial and in-frame only. The sample shows over 70,000 clones, 83% of them seen only once. Material for sequencing was peripheral blood. The receptor source for this set is a man aged 25-45 years with COVID-19, enrolled during active disease.

The chain has TRBV6-5 and TRBJ1-6; D is possibly TRBD1 (6 bases). CDR1 is MNHEY and CDR2 is SVGAGI in the germline V gene. V was clipped by 8 bases and J by 4 bases, with 12 bases between them. CDR3 length: 14 residues. CDR3 sequence reads: CASAYRAYNSPLHF. The CDR3 nucleotides are TGTGCCAGCGCTTACAGGGCTTATAATTCACCCCTCCACTTT.

The chain employs TRBV19 and TRBJ1-3; no definite D call. The germline V and J ends were trimmed by 4 bases and 10 bases, with 20 bases remaining between them. There are 15 residues in the CDR3. CDR1 LNHDA and CDR2 SQIVND come from the germline V gene (reference sequence). The CDR3 nucleotides are TGTGCCAGTAGTACGGACGGAGCGGTAGGAAGGACCATATATTTT. This translates into CASSTDGAVGRTIYF.

The gene calls are TRBV5-4 and TRBJ2-1; 12 bases map to TRBD2. CDR3 length: 15 amino acids. V lost 2 bases to trimming and J lost 9 bases; unmatched junction nucleotides: 6. Germline lookup yields CDR1 SGHNT and CDR2 YYREEE (reference sequence). Written as DNA, the CDR3 is TGTGCCAGCAGCTTACGACTAGCGGGAGTTCTTGAGCAGTTCTTC. It is translated as CASSLRLAGVLEQFF.

V and J are TRBV9 and TRBJ2-2; D remains unclear. Trimming shortened V by 4 bases and J by 0 bases, and 10 bases separated the two germline ends. Germline V gene sequence: CDR1 SGDLS, CDR2 YYNGEE. This CDR3 region has 15 residues. CDR3 loop: CASSPSFANTGELFF. CDR3 bases: TGTGCCAGCAGCCCCAGTTTCGCGAACACCGGGGAGCTGTTTTTT.

The chain recombines TRBV5-4 with TRBJ2-7, with D maybe TRBD1 (6 bases). Trimming took 3 bases from V and 0 from J, leaving 22 bases between them. This CDR3 is 18 amino acids long. The germline V gene has CDR1 SGHNT and CDR2 YYREEE (reference sequence). CDR3 coding DNA: TGTGCCAGCAGCTCCCCCTTTGGGCAGGGGCAGTCCTCCTACGAGCAGTACTTC. Translated, it gives CASSSPFGQGQSSYEQYF.

The V and J genes are TRBV2 and TRBJ2-7; 8 bases line up with TRBD1. V trimming: 1 base; J trimming: 7 bases; junction bases outside the gene matches: 3. Germline assignment: CDR1 SNHLY and CDR2 FYNNEI. The CDR3 is 13 amino acids. In DNA, the CDR3 is TGTGCCAGCAGTGAAGTTAGGACAGGGGAGCAGTACTTC. It translates to CASSEVRTGEQYF. Full variable domain (rest looked up from reference TRBV2 and TRBJ2-7): EPEVTQTPSHQVTQMGQEVILRCVPISNHLYFYWYRQILGQKVEFLVSFYNNEISEKSEIFDDQFSVERPDGSNFTLKIRSTKLEDSAMYFCASSEVRTGEQYFGPGTRLTVT.

This clone appeared a few times. This chain joins TRBV18 and TRBJ1-2; TRBD1 matches at 8 bases. Unmatched junction bases numbered 4, after V lost 0 bases and J lost 7 bases. Germline assignment: CDR1 KGHSH and CDR2 LQKENI. The CDR3 contains 14 residues. The CDR3 is CASSPPRGQSGYTF. The DNA of the CDR3 is TGTGCCAGCTCACCACCCAGGGGGCAGAGTGGCTACACCTTC. The whole variable domain, filled in from reference TRBV18 and TRBJ1-2, reads NAGVMQNPRHLVRRRGQEARLRCSPMKGHSHVYWYRQLPEEGLKFMVYLQKENIIDESGMPKERFSAEFPKEGPSILRIQQVVRGDSAAYFCASSPPRGQSGYTFGSGTRLTVV.

The rearrangement uses TRBV7-9 and TRBJ1-2; D might be TRBD1 (6 bases). CDR1 is SEHNR, CDR2 FQNEAQ, per germline (reference sequence). Between the trimmed V and J ends, which lost 1 base and 4 bases, there was a span of 19 bases. The CDR3 has 17 amino acids. The CDR3 loop reads CASSLVVRTGSVYGYTF. The CDR3 DNA reads as TGTGCCAGCAGCTTAGTCGTTCGAACAGGGTCGGTCTATGGCTACACCTTC.

The gene calls are TRBV6-6 and TRBJ1-1; TRBD1 matches at 10 bases. Germline CDR1 is MNHNY and CDR2 is SVGAGI (reference sequence). The length of the CDR3 is 13 residues. V lost 8 bases and J lost 2; bases outside the gene matches: 2. DNA for the CDR3: TGTGCCAGCGACAGGGGGCACAACACTGAAGCTTTCTTT. As protein: CASDRGHNTEAFF.